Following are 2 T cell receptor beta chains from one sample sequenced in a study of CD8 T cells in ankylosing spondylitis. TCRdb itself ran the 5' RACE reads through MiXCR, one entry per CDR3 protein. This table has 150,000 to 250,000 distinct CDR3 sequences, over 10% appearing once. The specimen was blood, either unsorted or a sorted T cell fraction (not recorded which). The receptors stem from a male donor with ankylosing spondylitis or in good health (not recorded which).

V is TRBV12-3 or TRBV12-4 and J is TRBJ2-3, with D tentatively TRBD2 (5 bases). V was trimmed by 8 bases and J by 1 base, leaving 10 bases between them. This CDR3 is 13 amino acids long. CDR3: CASASSGTDTQYF. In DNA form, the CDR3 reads TGTGCCAGCGCTAGCAGTGGCACAGATACGCAGTATTTT.

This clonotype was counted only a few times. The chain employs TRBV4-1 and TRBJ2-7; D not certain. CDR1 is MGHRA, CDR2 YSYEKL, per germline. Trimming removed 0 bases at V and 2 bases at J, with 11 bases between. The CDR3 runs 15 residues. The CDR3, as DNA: TGCGCCAGCAGCCAAGAAGAGATGCCTGCCTACGAGCAGTACTTC. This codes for CASSQEEMPAYEQYF.